This T cell receptor (beta chain) appears in the sequencing data of a study of post-analysis software for immune sequencing data. Study-level results: Controls showed lower frequencies than patients for 4 or 5 TRBV segments, and TRBV5-6, TRBV5-1 and TRBV20-1 were among these.

Included in the TCR beta cDNA libraries were unique molecular identifiers. MiXCR was run by TCRdb on the PCR reads, yielding one entry per CDR3 protein. The data contain hundreds of thousands of distinct CDR3 sequences, roughly three fifths of them singletons. Deletions cut 8 bases from V and 0 bases from J, with 19 bases between. The germline CDR1 and CDR2 sequences are MNHNY and SVGAGI (reference sequence). This CDR3 spans 16 amino acids. Turning to this clonotype: Antigen: not known.

Sequenced: blood. This TCR came from a girl aged 2 to 10 with multiple sclerosis. The chain carries TRBV6-6 and TRBJ1-2; tentative D call: TRBD1 (5 bases). The CDR3 nucleotides are TGTGCCAGCGCCGGTGGGGGGGGTTCTACTAACTATGGCTACACCTTC. Translated, it gives CASAGGGGSTNYGYTF.